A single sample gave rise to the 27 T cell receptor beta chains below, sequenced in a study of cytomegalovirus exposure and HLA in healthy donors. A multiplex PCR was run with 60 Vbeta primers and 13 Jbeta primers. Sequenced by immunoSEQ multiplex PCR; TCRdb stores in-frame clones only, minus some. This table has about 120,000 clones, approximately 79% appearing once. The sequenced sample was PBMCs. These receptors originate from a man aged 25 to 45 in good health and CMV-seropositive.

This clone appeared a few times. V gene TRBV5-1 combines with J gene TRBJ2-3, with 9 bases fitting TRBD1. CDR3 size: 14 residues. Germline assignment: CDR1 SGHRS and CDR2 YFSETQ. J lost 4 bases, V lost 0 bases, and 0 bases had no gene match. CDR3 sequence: CASSLGQGADTQYF. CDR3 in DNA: TGCGCCAGCAGCTTGGGACAGGGGGCAGATACGCAGTATTTT.

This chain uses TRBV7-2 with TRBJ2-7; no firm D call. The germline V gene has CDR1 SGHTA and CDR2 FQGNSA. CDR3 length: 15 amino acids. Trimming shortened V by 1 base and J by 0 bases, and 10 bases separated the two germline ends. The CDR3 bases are TGTGCCAGCAGCTTAGTCCGGTCATACTCCTACGAGCAGTACTTC. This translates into CASSLVRSYSYEQYF.

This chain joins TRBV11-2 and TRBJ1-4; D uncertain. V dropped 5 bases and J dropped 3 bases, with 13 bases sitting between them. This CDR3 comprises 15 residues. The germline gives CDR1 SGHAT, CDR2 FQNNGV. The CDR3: CASSELMEPNEKLFF. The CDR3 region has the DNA TGTGCCAGCAGCGAACTAATGGAACCTAATGAAAAACTGTTTTTT.

In DNA form, the CDR3 reads TGTGCCAGCAGTCCTTCAATGGCAGCGAGGGAGCAGTACTTC. Translated, it gives CASSPSMAAREQYF. The chain couples TRBV27 to TRBJ2-7; D call uncertain. This CDR3 has 14 residues. Germline V lookup: CDR1 MNHEY, CDR2 SMNVEV (reference sequence). The V and J ends lost 5 bases and 7 bases respectively, with 18 bases between them.

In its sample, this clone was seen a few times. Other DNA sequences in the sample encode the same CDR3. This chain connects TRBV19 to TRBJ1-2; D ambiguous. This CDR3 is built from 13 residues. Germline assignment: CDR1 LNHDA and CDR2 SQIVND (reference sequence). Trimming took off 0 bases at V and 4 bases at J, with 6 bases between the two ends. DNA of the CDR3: TGTGCCAGTAGTATAGACACGCGCTATGGCTACACCTTC. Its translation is CASSIDTRYGYTF. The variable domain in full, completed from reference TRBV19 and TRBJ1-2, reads DGGITQSPKYLFRKEGQNVTLSCEQNLNHDAMYWYRQDPGQGLRLIYYSQIVNDFQKGDIAEGYSVSREKKESFPLTVTSAQKNPTAFYLCASSIDTRYGYTFGSGTRLTVV.

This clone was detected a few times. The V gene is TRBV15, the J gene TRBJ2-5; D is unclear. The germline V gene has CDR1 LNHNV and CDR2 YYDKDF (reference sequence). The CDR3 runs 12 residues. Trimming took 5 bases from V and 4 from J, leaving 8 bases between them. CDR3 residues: CATSRTGETQYF. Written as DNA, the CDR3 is TGTGCCACCAGCCGAACGGGAGAGACCCAGTACTTC.

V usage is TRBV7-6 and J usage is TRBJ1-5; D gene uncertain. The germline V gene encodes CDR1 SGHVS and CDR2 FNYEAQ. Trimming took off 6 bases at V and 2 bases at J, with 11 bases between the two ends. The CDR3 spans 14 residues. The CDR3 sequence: CASSLVSGNQPQHF. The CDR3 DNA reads TGTGCCAGCAGTCTGGTTAGTGGCAATCAGCCCCAGCATTTT. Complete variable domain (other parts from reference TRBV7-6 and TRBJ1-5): GAGVSQSPRYKVTKRGQDVALRCDPISGHVSLYWYRQALGQGPEFLTYFNYEAQQDKSGLPNDRFSAERPEGSISTLTIQRTEQRDSAMYRCASSLVSGNQPQHFGDGTRLSIL.

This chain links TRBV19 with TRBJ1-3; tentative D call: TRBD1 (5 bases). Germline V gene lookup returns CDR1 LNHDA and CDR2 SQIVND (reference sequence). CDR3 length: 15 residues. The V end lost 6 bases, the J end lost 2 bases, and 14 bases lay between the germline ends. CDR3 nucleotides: TGTGCCAGTAGCGGCTCGGGACTACCTGGAAACACCATATATTTT. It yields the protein CASSGSGLPGNTIYF.

The CDR3 region is CASSIGGWTEAFF. CDR3 nucleotides: TGTGCCAGTAGTATCGGGGGGTGGACTGAAGCTTTCTTT. The chain recombines TRBV19 with TRBJ1-1, with D possibly matching TRBD1 (5 bases). V lost 3 bases, J lost 5 bases, and 10 bases lay in between. CDR1 LNHDA and CDR2 SQIVND come from the germline V gene (reference sequence). The CDR3 runs to 13 residues.

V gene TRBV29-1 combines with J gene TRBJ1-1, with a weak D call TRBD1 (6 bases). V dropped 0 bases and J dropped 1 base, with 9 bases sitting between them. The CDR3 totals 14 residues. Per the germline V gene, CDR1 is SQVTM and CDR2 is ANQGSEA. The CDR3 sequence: CSVEDWTANTEAFF. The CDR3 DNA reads TGCAGCGTTGAAGATTGGACAGCGAACACTGAAGCTTTCTTT.

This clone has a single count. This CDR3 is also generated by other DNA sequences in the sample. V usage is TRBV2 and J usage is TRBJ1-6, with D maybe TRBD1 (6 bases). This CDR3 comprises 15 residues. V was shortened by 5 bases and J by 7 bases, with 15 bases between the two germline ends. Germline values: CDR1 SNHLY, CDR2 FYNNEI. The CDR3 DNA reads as TGTGCCAGCAGTCAAAGGACGGGGGGCAATTCACCCCTCCACTTT. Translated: CASSQRTGGNSPLHF. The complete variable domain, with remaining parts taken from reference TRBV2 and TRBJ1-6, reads EPEVTQTPSHQVTQMGQEVILRCVPISNHLYFYWYRQILGQKVEFLVSFYNNEISEKSEIFDDQFSVERPDGSNFTLKIRSTKLEDSAMYFCASSQRTGGNSPLHFGNGTRLTVT.

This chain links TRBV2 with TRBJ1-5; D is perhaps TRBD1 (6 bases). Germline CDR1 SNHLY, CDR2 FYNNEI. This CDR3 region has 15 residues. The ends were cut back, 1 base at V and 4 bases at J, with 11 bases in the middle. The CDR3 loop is CASSEEGTGNQPQHF. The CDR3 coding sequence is TGTGCCAGCAGTGAAGAAGGAACAGGGAATCAGCCCCAGCATTTT.

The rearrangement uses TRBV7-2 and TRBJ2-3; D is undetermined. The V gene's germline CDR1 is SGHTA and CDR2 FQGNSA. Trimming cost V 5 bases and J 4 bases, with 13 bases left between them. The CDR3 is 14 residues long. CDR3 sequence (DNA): TGTGCCAGCAGCCCCCAGGCTACTTCAGATACGCAGTATTTT. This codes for CASSPQATSDTQYF. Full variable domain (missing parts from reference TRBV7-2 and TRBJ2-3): GAGVSQSPSNKVTEKGKDVELRCDPISGHTALYWYRQSLGQGLEFLIYFQGNSAPDKSGLPSDRFSAERTGGSVSTLTIQRTQQEDSAVYLCASSPQATSDTQYFGPGTRLTVL.

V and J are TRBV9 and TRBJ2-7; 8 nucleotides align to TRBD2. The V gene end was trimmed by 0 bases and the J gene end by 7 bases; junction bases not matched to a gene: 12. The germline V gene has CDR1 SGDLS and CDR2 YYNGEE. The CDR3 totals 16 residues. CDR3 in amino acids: CASSVGLSGGPLEQYF. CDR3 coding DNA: TGTGCCAGCAGCGTAGGGTTGAGCGGGGGCCCCCTGGAGCAGTACTTC.

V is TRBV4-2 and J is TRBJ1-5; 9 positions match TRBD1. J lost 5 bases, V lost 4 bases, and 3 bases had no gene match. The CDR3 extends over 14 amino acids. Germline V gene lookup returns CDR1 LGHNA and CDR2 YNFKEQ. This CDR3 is CASSPGTGYQPQHF. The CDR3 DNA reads TGTGCCAGCAGCCCCGGGACAGGGTATCAGCCCCAGCATTTT.

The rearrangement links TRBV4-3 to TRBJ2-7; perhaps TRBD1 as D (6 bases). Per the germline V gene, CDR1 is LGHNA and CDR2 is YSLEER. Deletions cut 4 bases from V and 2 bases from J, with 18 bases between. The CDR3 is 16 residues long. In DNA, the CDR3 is TGCGCCAGCAGCCGGGGATTCCGGGACACTCCCTACGAGCAGTACTTC. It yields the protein CASSRGFRDTPYEQYF.

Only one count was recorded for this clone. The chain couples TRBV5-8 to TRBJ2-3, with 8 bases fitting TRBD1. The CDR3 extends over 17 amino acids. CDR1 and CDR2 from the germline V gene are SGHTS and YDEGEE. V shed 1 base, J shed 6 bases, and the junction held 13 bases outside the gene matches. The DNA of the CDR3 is TGTGCCAGCAGCTTGCACACCGCAGGGGGCGCAGGGGATACGCAGTATTTT. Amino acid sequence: CASSLHTAGGAGDTQYF.

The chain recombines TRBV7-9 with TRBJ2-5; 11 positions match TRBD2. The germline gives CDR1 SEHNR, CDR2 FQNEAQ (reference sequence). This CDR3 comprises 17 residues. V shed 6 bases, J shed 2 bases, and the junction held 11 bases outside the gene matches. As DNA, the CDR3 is TGTGCCAGCAGTCCGGGACTAGCGGAACACCTTCAAGAGACCCAGTACTTC. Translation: CASSPGLAEHLQETQYF.

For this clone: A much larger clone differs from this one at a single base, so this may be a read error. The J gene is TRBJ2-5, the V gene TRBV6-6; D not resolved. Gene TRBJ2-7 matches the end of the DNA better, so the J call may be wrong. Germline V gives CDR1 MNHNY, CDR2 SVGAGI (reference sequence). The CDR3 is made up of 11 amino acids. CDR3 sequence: CASSSAYEQYF. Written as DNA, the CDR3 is TGTGCCAGCAGTTCCGCCTACGAGCAGTACTTC.

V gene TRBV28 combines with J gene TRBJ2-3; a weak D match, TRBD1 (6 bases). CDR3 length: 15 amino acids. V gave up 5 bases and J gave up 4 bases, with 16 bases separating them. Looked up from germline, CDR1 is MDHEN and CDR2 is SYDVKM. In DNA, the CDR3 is TGTGCCAGCAGTCCGGGACAAGTTGGGGCAGATACGCAGTATTTT. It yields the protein CASSPGQVGADTQYF. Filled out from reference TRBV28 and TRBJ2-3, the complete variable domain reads DVKVTQSSRYLVKRTGEKVFLECVQDMDHENMFWYRQDPGLGLRLIYFSYDVKMKEKGDIPEGYSVSREKKERFSLILESASTNQTSMYLCASSPGQVGADTQYFGPGTRLTVL.

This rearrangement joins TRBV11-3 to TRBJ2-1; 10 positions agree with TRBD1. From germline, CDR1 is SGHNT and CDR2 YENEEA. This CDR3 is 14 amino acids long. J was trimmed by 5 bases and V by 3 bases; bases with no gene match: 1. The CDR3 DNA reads TGTGCCAGCAGCTTGACAGGGGGCCACAATGAGCAGTTCTTC. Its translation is CASSLTGGHNEQFF. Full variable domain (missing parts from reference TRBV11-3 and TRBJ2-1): EAGVVQSPRYKIIEKKQPVAFWCNPISGHNTLYWYLQNLGQGPELLIRYENEEAVDDSQLPKDRFSAERLKGVDSTLKIQPAELGDSAVYLCASSLTGGHNEQFFGPGTRLTVL.

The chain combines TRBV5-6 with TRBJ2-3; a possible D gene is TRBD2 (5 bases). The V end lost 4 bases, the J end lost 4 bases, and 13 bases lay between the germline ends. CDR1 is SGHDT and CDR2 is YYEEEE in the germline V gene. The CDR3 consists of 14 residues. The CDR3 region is CASSPTRTADTQYF. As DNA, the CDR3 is TGTGCCAGCAGCCCCACTAGGACCGCAGATACGCAGTATTTT. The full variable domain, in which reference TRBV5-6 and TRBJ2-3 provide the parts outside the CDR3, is DAGVTQSPTHLIKTRGQQVTLRCSPKSGHDTVSWYQQALGQGPQFIFQYYEEEERQRGNFPDRFSGHQFPNYSSELNVNALLLGDSALYLCASSPTRTADTQYFGPGTRLTVL.

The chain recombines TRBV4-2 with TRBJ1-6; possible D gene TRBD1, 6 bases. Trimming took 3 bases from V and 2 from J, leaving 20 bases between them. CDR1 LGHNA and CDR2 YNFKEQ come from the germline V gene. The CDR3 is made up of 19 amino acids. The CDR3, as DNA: TGTGCCAGCAGCCAGGGCACGGTCTCGACAGGCCCCTATAATTCACCCCTCCACTTT. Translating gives CASSQGTVSTGPYNSPLHF.

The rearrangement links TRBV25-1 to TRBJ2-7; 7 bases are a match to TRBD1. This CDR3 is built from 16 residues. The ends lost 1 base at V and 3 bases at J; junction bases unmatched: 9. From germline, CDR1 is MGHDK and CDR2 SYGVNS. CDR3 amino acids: CASSESLDRDDYEQYF. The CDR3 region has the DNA TGTGCCAGCAGTGAATCCCTTGACAGGGACGACTACGAGCAGTACTTC.

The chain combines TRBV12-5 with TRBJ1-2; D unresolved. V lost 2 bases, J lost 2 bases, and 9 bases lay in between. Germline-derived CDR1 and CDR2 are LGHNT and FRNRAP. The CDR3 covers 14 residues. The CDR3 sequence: CASGLFARNYGYTF. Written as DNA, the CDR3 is TGTGCTAGTGGTTTGTTCGCCAGGAACTATGGCTACACCTTC. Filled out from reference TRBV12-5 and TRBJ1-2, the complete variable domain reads DARVTQTPRHKVTEMGQEVTMRCQPILGHNTVFWYRQTMMQGLELLAYFRNRAPLDDSGMPKDRFSAEMPDATLATLKIQPSEPRDSAVYFCASGLFARNYGYTFGSGTRLTVV.

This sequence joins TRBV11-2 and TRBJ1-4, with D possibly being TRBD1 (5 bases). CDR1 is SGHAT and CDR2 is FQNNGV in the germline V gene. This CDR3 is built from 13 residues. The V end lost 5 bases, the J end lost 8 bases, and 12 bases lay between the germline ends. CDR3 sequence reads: CASSQGSQEKLFF. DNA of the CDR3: TGTGCCAGCAGCCAGGGCAGTCAGGAAAAACTGTTTTTT.

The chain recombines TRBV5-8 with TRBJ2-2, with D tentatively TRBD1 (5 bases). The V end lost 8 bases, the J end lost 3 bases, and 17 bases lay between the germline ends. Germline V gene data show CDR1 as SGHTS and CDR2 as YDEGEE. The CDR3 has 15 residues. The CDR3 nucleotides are TGTGCCAGTCGGGTTGGGGCTGCCTACACCGGGGAGCTGTTTTTT. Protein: CASRVGAAYTGELFF.